One and the same sample provided the 5 T cell receptor beta chains below, sequenced in a study of vaccination effects on CD4 cells after COVID-19 (dated by TCRdb to 2022 to 2024). Their antigens remain unidentified. The library was prepared using the immunoSEQ multiplex PCR assay. The immuneACCESS repertoire file appears here via TCRdb, limited to in-frame rearrangements. These files lack a portion of the clones; in checked studies, under half of the deficit traces to unresolved V genes, and the cause of the others is not known. The sample yields 30,000 to 35,000 clones; 74% were counted once. About 15% of the sample belongs to the ten largest clones. After about 10 days of culture, CD4+ T cells were isolated with the EasySep CD4+ T cell isolation kit. Participants received two doses of either the BNT162b2 or the mRNA-1273 mRNA SARS-CoV-2 vaccine. The source material was CD4+ T cells from PBMCs cultured without peptide, sampled after COVID-19 vaccination. All receptors come from a human donor who received a COVID-19 vaccine.

Of note for this clone: The junction and the germline gene differ at one end; a read error may be behind it. The rearrangement joins TRBV7-7 to TRBJ2-3; D is perhaps TRBD1 (5 bases). The CDR3 is 15 residues long. Germline assignment: CDR1 SSHAT and CDR2 FNYEAQ (reference sequence). CDR3 sequence: CASSLVAGSTDTQYF. The CDR3 DNA follows: TGTGCTAGCAGCTTAGTGGCAGGGAGCACAGATACGCAGTATTTT. Full variable domain (outside the CDR3, taken from reference TRBV7-7 and TRBJ2-3): GAGVSQSPRYKVTKRGQDVTLRCDPISSHATLYWYQQALGQGPEFLTYFNYEAQPDKSGLPSDRFSAERPEGSISTLTIQRTEQRDSAMYRCASSLVAGSTDTQYFGPGTRLTVL.

The chain employs TRBV4-3 and TRBJ2-3; TRBD1 is a possible D gene (6 bases). The CDR3 has 19 amino acids. Germline V CDR1 and CDR2: LGHNA, YSLEER. Trimming removed 4 bases at V and 0 bases at J, with 23 bases between. The CDR3 region is CASSRVGFIGGASTDTQYF. CDR3 sequence (DNA): TGCGCCAGCAGCCGGGTGGGCTTTATTGGGGGCGCTAGCACAGATACGCAGTATTTT.

The chain uses TRBV28 and TRBJ1-2; no firm D call. Deletions cut 6 bases from V and 8 bases from J, with 7 bases between. CDR1 is MDHEN and CDR2 is SYDVKM in the germline V gene. The CDR3 has 10 residues. CDR3 region: CASSYRGYTF. In nucleotides, the CDR3 is TGTGCCAGCAGCTACAGAGGCTACACCTTC.

CDR3 DNA sequence: TGTGCCAGTAGTATAAACCCCCGACAGGGGGCATCGGGCTACGAGCAGTACTTC. It translates to CASSINPRQGASGYEQYF. The chain recombines TRBV19 with TRBJ2-7; TRBD1 agrees at 10 bases. Germline assignment: CDR1 LNHDA and CDR2 SQIVND (reference sequence). V shed 2 bases and J 3 bases; nucleotides not matched to a gene: 13. This CDR3 spans 18 amino acids.

The V and J genes are TRBV7-2 and TRBJ1-1; D possibly corresponds to TRBD1 (6 bases). Germline V lookup: CDR1 SGHTA, CDR2 FQGNSA. V lost 3 bases, J lost 3 bases, and 14 bases lay in between. The CDR3 is made up of 15 amino acids. CDR3 residues: CASSFYPGEYTEAFF. The CDR3 DNA reads as TGTGCCAGCAGCTTTTACCCAGGGGAGTACACTGAAGCTTTCTTT.